The following is a T cell receptor beta chain sequence with its context. Antigen: not known. Under recently defined diagnostic criteria, the patients with Susac syndrome qualified as having definite or probable disease. The RNA, about 0.5 to 1 ug, was put through reverse transcription using random hexamers. With immunoSEQ multiplex PCR, TCR beta CDR3 was amplified across 54 Vbeta and 13 Jbeta. A single record per CDR3 protein comes from TCRdb applying MiXCR to the immunoSEQ multiplex PCR reads. The sample shows just under 95,000 distinct CDR3 sequences, roughly 94% of them seen only once. The sample belongs to a study of CD8 T cells in Susac syndrome. Study observations and caveats: Regarding the TCR sequencing and HLA analysis, the study admitted that a relatively small number of individuals were involved. Expansion of clones was not seen in the CD4+ T cell repertoires of Susac syndrome.

CDR3 length: 13 amino acids. The V gene lost 7 bases and the J gene lost 1 base, with 7 bases spanning the gap. Germline CDR1 reads SNHLY; CDR2 reads FYNNEI. The sequenced sample was CD4+ T cells from PBMCs. The V call is TRBV2, the J call TRBJ1-4; D remains ambiguous. This TCR was recovered from a human donor with Susac syndrome. The chain's CDR3 is CASMDGTNEKLFF. The CDR3 region has the DNA TGTGCCAGCATGGATGGAACTAATGAAAAACTGTTTTTT.